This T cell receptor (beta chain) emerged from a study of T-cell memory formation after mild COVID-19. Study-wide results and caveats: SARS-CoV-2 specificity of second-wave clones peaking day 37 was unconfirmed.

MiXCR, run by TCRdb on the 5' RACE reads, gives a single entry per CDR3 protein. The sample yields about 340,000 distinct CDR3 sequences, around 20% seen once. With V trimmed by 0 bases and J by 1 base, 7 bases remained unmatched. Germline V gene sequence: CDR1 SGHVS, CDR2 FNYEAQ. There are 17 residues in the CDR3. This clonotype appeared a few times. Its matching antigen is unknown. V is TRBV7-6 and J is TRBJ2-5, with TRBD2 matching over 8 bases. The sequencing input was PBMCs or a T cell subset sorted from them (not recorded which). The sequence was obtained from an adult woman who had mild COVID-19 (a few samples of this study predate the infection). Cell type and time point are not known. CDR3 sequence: CASSLARAGATQETQYF. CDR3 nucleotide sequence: TGTGCCAGCAGCTTAGCGCGAGCGGGGGCGACCCAAGAGACCCAGTACTTC.